Only a few counts were recorded for the clone carrying this T cell receptor (beta chain). Antigen specificity is unknown. Each TCR beta cDNA library carried unique molecular identifiers. T cells numbering roughly 0.85 to 11 million yielded some 480,000 cDNA molecules. From the PCR reads, TCRdb called clonotypes with MiXCR, one entry per CDR3 protein. Of roughly 800,000 distinct CDR3 sequences listed, approximately 30% are singletons. The entry originates in a study of post-analysis software for immune sequencing data. For the study at large: There were relapsing-remitting, secondary progressive and progressive-relapsing multiple sclerosis among the disease courses included.

The CDR3 length is 14 residues. Germline V CDR1 and CDR2: SNHLY, FYNNEI. Trimming left V 5 bases short and J 2 bases short, with 12 bases between. Study-wide findings and caveats: Strong same-batch co-clustering of samples appeared with F measure clustering. In multiple sclerosis, normalized Chao1 diversity was significantly below that of controls. In patients, about five TRBV segments were more frequent than in controls, with TRBV5-6, TRBV5-1 and TRBV20-1 among them.

Source material: blood. The sequence was collected from a girl between 5 and 17 years old with multiple sclerosis. The rearrangement joins TRBV2 to TRBJ1-2; D might be TRBD1 (5 bases). CDR3 in DNA: TGTGCCAGCAGTTTAGACAGCGTAAACTATGGCTACACCTTC. It translates to CASSLDSVNYGYTF.